The TCR beta chain under discussion was sequenced for a study of OX40 agonist ivuxolimab in advanced cancers. At the level of the study: Allowance was made for prior anti-PD-1, anti-PD-L1 or anti-CTLA-4 therapy, and about 37% had some.

Using immunoSEQ multiplex PCR, the repertoire was profiled, and TCRdb retains in-frame clones only, with some absent. Of around 68,000 clones listed, 91% are singletons. The CDR3 runs to 12 residues. Germline CDR1 is MNHNS and CDR2 is SASEGT. V was clipped by 1 base and J by 10 bases, with 8 bases between them. General observations from the study: By week 6 at 0.1 to 3.0 mg/kg, blood CD4+ and CD8+ T cells had expanded clonally.

A note on this clone: As yet, its antigen is unknown.

The sample in question was CD4+ or CD8+ T cells sorted from blood, obtained in a trial of the OX40 agonist ivuxolimab. The sequence was collected from an adult with an advanced solid tumor such as melanoma, head and neck, liver or kidney cancer. The V and J genes are TRBV6-1 and TRBJ1-5; tentatively, D is TRBD1 (5 bases). CDR3 protein: CASSEGGSPQHF. In DNA form, the CDR3 reads TGTGCCAGCAGTGAAGGGGGCAGTCCCCAGCATTTT.